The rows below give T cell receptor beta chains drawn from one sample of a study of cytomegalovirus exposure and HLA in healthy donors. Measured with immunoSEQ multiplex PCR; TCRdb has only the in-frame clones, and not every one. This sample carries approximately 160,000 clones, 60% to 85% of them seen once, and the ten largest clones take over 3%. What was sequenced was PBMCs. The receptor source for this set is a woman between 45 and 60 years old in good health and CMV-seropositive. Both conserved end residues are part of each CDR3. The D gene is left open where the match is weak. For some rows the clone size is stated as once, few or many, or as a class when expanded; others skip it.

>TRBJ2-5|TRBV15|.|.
CATSSQGYQETQYF
TGTGCCACCAGCAGTCAGGGGTACCAAGAGACCCAGTACTTC
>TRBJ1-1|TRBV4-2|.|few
CASSQGSMNTEAFF
TGTGCCAGCAGCCAAGGCAGTATGAACACTGAAGCTTTCTTT
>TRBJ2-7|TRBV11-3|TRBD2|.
CASSTGLAGDEQYF
TGTGCCAGCAGCACCGGACTAGCGGGGGACGAGCAGTACTTC
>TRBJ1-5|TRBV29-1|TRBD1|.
CSVAGTDDQPQHF
TGCAGCGTTGCCGGGACAGATGATCAGCCCCAGCATTTT
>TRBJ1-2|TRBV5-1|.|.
CASSPLMGAYGYTF
TGCGCCAGCAGCCCTTTAATGGGGGCCTATGGCTACACCTTC
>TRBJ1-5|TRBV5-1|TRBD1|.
CASSSGTVEWNQPQHF
TGCGCCAGCAGCTCCGGGACAGTGGAATGGAATCAGCCCCAGCATTTT
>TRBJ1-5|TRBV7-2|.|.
CASSSTGTTSQHF
TGTGCCAGCAGTTCCACAGGGACAACTTCCCAGCATTTT
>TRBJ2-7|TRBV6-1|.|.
CASRKTGKYEQYF
TGTGCCAGCAGGAAGACAGGAAAATACGAGCAGTACTTC
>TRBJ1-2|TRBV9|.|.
CASSVDSNYGYTF
TGTGCCAGCAGCGTCGACAGTAACTATGGCTACACCTTC
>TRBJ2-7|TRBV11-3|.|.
CASSLAGGAGYEQYF
TGTGCCAGCAGCTTAGCGGGCGGGGCGGGCTACGAGCAGTACTTC
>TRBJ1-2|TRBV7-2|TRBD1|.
CASSLNRGQHGYGYTF
TGTGCCAGCAGCCTTAACAGGGGACAGCATGGCTATGGCTACACCTTC
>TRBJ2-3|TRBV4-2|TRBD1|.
CASSQDPTGGISTDTQYF
TGTGCCAGCAGCCAAGACCCGACAGGGGGAATAAGCACAGATACGCAGTATTTT
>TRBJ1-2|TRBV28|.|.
CASSFRFDYGYTF
TGTGCCAGCAGTTTTAGATTTGACTATGGCTACACCTTC
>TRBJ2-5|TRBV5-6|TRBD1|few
CASGRQGQETQYF
TGTGCCAGCGGGAGACAGGGCCAAGAGACCCAGTACTTC
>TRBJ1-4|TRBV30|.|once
CAWRVGGAGEKLFF
TGTGCCTGGAGGGTTGGGGGGGCCGGTGAAAAACTGTTTTTT
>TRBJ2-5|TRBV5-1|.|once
CASSPPEGRETQYF
TGCGCCAGCAGCCCCCCGGAGGGAAGAGAGACCCAGTACTTC
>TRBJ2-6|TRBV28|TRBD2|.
CASLRGDSGANGLTF
TGTGCCAGCCTCCGGGGGGACTCTGGGGCCAACGGCCTGACTTTC
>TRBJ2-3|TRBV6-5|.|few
CASSQGADTQYF
TGTGCCAGCAGCCAAGGGGCAGATACGCAGTATTTT
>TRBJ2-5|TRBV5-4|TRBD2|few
CASSPGRGETQYF
TGTGCCAGCAGCCCGGGGCGGGGGGAGACCCAGTACTTC
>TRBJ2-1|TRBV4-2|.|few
CASSQGGLENEQFF
TGTGCCAGCAGCCAAGGGGGACTCGAGAATGAGCAGTTCTTC
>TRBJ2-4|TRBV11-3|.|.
CASSLGGIFLAKNIQYF
TGTGCCAGCAGCTTAGGCGGTATATTCCTAGCCAAAAACATTCAGTACTTC
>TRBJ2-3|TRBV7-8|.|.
CASSLSGGDSTDTQYF
TGTGCCAGCAGCTTATCCGGGGGAGATAGCACAGATACGCAGTATTTT
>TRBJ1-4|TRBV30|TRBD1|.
CAWSIQGAGGEKLFF
TGTGCCTGGAGTATACAGGGGGCTGGGGGTGAAAAACTGTTTTTT
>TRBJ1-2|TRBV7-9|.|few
CASSSPPGLLSDGYTF
TGTGCCAGCAGCTCCCCACCGGGACTACTATCCGACGGCTACACCTTC
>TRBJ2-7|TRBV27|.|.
CASSLDGASDEQYF
TGTGCCAGCAGTTTAGATGGGGCTTCGGACGAGCAGTACTTC
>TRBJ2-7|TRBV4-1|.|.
CASSQDMETPYEQYF
TGCGCCAGCAGCCAAGATATGGAGACCCCCTACGAGCAGTACTTC
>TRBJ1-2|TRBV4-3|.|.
CASSQDRSLPGSGYTF
TGCGCCAGCAGCCAAGATAGGAGCCTCCCCGGCAGTGGCTACACCTTC
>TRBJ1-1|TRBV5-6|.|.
CASSLGATNTEAFF
TGTGCCAGCAGCTTGGGGGCAACGAACACTGAAGCTTTCTTT
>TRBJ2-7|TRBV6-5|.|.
CATTRDITYEQYF
TGTGCCACCACCCGGGACATTACATACGAGCAGTACTTC
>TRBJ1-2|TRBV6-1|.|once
CASSEIGGPNYGYTF
TGTGCCAGCAGTGAAATAGGGGGACCCAACTATGGCTACACCTTC
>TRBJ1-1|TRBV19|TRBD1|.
CASTTGDTEAFF
TGTGCCAGTACCACAGGGGACACTGAAGCTTTCTTT
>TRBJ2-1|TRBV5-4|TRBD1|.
CASSSGTGVPNEQFF
TGTGCCAGCAGCTCCGGGACAGGGGTACCCAATGAGCAGTTCTTC
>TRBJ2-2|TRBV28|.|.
CASSGDSRTGELFF
TGTGCCAGCAGTGGGGACTCCCGCACCGGGGAGCTGTTTTTT
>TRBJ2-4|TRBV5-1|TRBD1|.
CASSSGQGLRNSQYF
TGCGCCAGCAGCTCCGGACAGGGATTGAGAAACAGTCAGTACTTC
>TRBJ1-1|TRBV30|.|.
CAWETTGLNTEAFF
TGTGCCTGGGAAACCACAGGGCTGAACACTGAAGCTTTCTTT
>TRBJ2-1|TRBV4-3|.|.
CASSQDQLGLDEQFF
TGCGCCAGCAGCCAAGATCAGTTGGGACTGGATGAGCAGTTCTTC
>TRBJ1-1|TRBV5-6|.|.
CASLQGTEAFF
TGTGCCAGCCTACAGGGCACTGAAGCTTTCTTT
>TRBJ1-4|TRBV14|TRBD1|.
CASSPQGAKLFF
TGTGCCAGCAGCCCACAGGGGGCAAAACTGTTTTTT
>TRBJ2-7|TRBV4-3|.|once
CASSQDIQGSAYEQYF
TGCGCCAGCAGCCAAGATATACAGGGATCAGCCTACGAGCAGTACTTC
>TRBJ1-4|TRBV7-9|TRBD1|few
CASRLAGGEKLFF
TGTGCCAGCAGGTTGGCAGGGGGTGAAAAACTGTTTTTT
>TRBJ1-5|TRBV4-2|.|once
CASSQDTDIGRPQHF
TGTGCCAGCAGCCAAGATACGGACATCGGCAGGCCCCAGCATTTT
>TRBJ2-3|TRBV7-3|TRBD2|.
CASSLTREGPDTQYF
TGTGCCAGCAGCTTAACGCGGGAGGGTCCAGATACGCAGTATTTT
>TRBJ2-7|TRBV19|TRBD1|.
CASRGTGGRYEQYF
TGTGCCAGTAGAGGGACAGGGGGCCGCTACGAGCAGTACTTC
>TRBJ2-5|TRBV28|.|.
CASTPGSQETQYF
TGTGCCAGCACCCCGGGAAGCCAAGAGACCCAGTACTTC
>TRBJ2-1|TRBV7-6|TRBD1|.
CASSPGTGPYNEQFF
TGTGCCAGCAGCCCGGGGACAGGGCCGTACAATGAGCAGTTCTTC
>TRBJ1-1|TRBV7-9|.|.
CASSYYQAGRTEAFF
TGTGCCAGCAGTTATTACCAGGCCGGGAGGACTGAAGCTTTCTTT
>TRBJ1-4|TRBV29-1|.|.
CSVESAVQDEKLFF
TGCAGCGTTGAAAGCGCAGTACAAGATGAAAAACTGTTTTTT
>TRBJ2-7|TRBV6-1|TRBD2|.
CASRMGGVPSYEQYF
TGTGCCAGCAGGATGGGGGGGGTGCCCTCCTACGAGCAGTACTTC
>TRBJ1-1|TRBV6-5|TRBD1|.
CASSYVAGGNTEAFF
TGTGCCAGCAGTTACGTAGCAGGGGGAAACACTGAAGCTTTCTTT
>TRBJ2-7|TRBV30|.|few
CAWRSGGLYEQYF
TGTGCCTGGAGGAGCGGCGGACTCTACGAGCAGTACTTC
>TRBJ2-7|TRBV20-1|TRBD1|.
CSAYRGRRQYF
TGCAGTGCATACAGGGGTCGGCGACAGTACTTC
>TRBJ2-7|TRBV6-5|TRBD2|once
CASRREAVYEQYF
TGTGCCAGCAGACGGGAGGCCGTCTACGAGCAGTACTTC
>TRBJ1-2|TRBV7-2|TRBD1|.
CASSLSPGGSYGYTF
TGTGCCAGCAGCTTATCGCCAGGGGGAAGCTATGGCTACACCTTC
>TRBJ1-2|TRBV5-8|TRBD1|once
CASSWTSGQGYGYTF
TGTGCCAGCAGCTGGACCTCGGGACAGGGCTATGGCTACACCTTC
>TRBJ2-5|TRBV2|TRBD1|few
CASSEGTGEGETQYF
TGTGCCAGCAGTGAGGGGACAGGGGAAGGTGAGACCCAGTACTTC